Below are 22 T cell receptor beta chains sequenced from a single sample in a study of PD-1 blockade in classical Hodgkin lymphoma (dated by TCRdb to 2018 to 2020). Interpreted using the paper, the time point label stands for: cycle 4 day 1 (C4D1), after five to seven weeks of nivolumab. Relapse after autologous stem cell transplantation had occurred in all trial patients, and cohorts A, B and C were distinguished by prior brentuximab vedotin exposure. Using a Miltenyi CD4+ T cell isolation kit, CD4+ T cells were purified from thawed PBMCs through magnetic negative selection. Libraries were made using the immunoSEQ multiplex PCR assay. TCRdb retrieved this table from immuneACCESS and kept in-frame rearrangements only. Not all clones are present; in checked studies, unresolved V genes account for under half, and no reason is known for the remainder. The sample records under 30,000 clones, about 86% of which are singletons. The ten largest clonotypes hold roughly 0.44% of the sample.

The starting material was CD4+ T cells from blood, obtained before the fourth cycle of nivolumab. The receptors were sampled from a human donor with classical Hodgkin lymphoma.

This chain uses TRBV18 with TRBJ1-4, with 7 bases that match TRBD1. With 1 base clipped from V and 5 bases from J, the junction kept 4 bases outside the gene matches. Germline values: CDR1 KGHSH, CDR2 LQKENI. The CDR3 loop spans 15 amino acids. This chain's CDR3 is CASSPQPGQNEKLFF. CDR3 in DNA: TGTGCCAGCTCACCACAACCGGGACAGAATGAAAAACTGTTTTTT.

The V call is TRBV19, the J call TRBJ2-7; D uncertain. CDR3 size: 12 residues. Trimming cost V 5 bases and J 5 bases, with 10 bases left between them. Germline V gives CDR1 LNHDA, CDR2 SQIVND (reference sequence). The CDR3 loop is CASSPRADEQYF. The CDR3 coding sequence is TGTGCCAGTAGTCCCCGGGCAGACGAGCAGTACTTC. Full variable domain (missing parts from reference TRBV19 and TRBJ2-7): DGGITQSPKYLFRKEGQNVTLSCEQNLNHDAMYWYRQDPGQGLRLIYYSQIVNDFQKGDIAEGYSVSREKKESFPLTVTSAQKNPTAFYLCASSPRADEQYFGPGTRLTVT.

The chain employs TRBV5-6 and TRBJ2-7; 8 bases line up with TRBD1. The trim removed 1 base at V and 1 base at J, leaving 7 bases unmatched. Germline values: CDR1 SGHDT, CDR2 YYEEEE. The CDR3 runs 16 residues. The CDR3 sequence is CASSLIWRQGSYEQYF. The DNA for the CDR3 is TGTGCCAGCAGCTTGATCTGGAGACAGGGGTCCTACGAGCAGTACTTC.

This clone showed up just a few times. The V call is TRBV6-5, the J call TRBJ1-2, with D perhaps TRBD1 (5 bases). Trimming took off 0 bases at V and 1 base at J, with 9 bases between the two ends. The CDR3 loop spans 15 amino acids. Germline V lookup: CDR1 MNHEY, CDR2 SVGAGI. The CDR3 here is CASSYSRGVNYGYTF. CDR3 sequence (DNA): TGTGCCAGCAGTTACTCGAGAGGGGTTAACTATGGCTACACCTTC.

The chain employs TRBV7-6 and TRBJ2-1; D may be TRBD2 (6 bases). Trimming cost V 1 base and J 9 bases, with 16 bases left between them. Germline assignment: CDR1 SGHVS and CDR2 FNYEAQ. This CDR3 has 15 amino acids. The CDR3 sequence is CASSLGGVLSGEQFF. In nucleotides, the CDR3 is TGTGCCAGCAGCTTAGGGGGGGTGCTGTCTGGTGAGCAGTTCTTC.

The rearrangement uses TRBV6-6 and TRBJ1-5; D remains ambiguous. CDR1 is MNHNY and CDR2 is SVGAGI in the germline V gene (reference sequence). The germline V and J ends were trimmed by 7 bases and 6 bases, with 13 bases remaining between them. This CDR3 has 13 amino acids. For the CDR3, the DNA is TGTGCCAGCACCCCGGTTACCGTTCAGCCCCAGCATTTT. Its protein is CASTPVTVQPQHF.

The chain has TRBV11-1 and TRBJ2-3; maybe TRBD2 (6 bases). Per germline, CDR1 SGHAT and CDR2 FQDESV (reference sequence). Trimming shortened V by 0 bases and J by 2 bases, and 18 bases separated the two germline ends. The CDR3 consists of 18 residues. This chain's CDR3 is CASSLAPPGETYTDTQYF. The CDR3 region has the DNA TGTGCCAGCAGCTTAGCGCCCCCGGGGGAGACATACACAGATACGCAGTATTTT.

The rearrangement joins TRBV4-1 to TRBJ1-5; D gene unclear. The CDR3 totals 15 residues. Per germline, CDR1 MGHRA and CDR2 YSYEKL. The V end was cut by 1 base, the J end by 7 bases, with 14 bases between. CDR3 protein: CASSQVRGENQPQHF. The CDR3 region has the DNA TGCGCCAGCAGCCAAGTTCGGGGTGAGAACCAGCCCCAGCATTTT.

This sequence joins TRBV28 and TRBJ1-2; TRBD1 agrees at 9 bases. J gave up 0 bases and V 4 bases, and 15 bases lay outside the gene matches. The germline gives CDR1 MDHEN, CDR2 SYDVKM. The CDR3 covers 19 residues. CDR3 DNA: TGTGCCAGCAGTTCTCTACTCGGGACAGGGAATATCGCTAACTATGGCTACACCTTC. Its protein product is CASSSLLGTGNIANYGYTF.

The V and J genes are TRBV18 and TRBJ2-1, with TRBD2 matching 11 bases. J was trimmed by 5 bases and V by 5 bases; bases with no gene match: 5. Germline assignment: CDR1 KGHSH and CDR2 LQKENI. This CDR3 comprises 15 residues. CDR3 sequence: CASSVLAGGNNEQFF. DNA of the CDR3: TGTGCCAGCTCAGTCCTAGCGGGAGGTAACAATGAGCAGTTCTTC. Based on the CDR3 plus reference TRBV18 and TRBJ2-1, the full variable domain is NAGVMQNPRHLVRRRGQEARLRCSPMKGHSHVYWYRQLPEEGLKFMVYLQKENIIDESGMPKERFSAEFPKEGPSILRIQQVVRGDSAAYFCASSVLAGGNNEQFFGPGTRLTVL.

The genes are TRBV9 and TRBJ2-1; 11 bases fit TRBD2. The V and J ends lost 4 bases and 4 bases, in that order; junction bases with no gene match: 7. CDR3 length equals 16 residues. Germline V lookup: CDR1 SGDLS, CDR2 YYNGEE. The CDR3 DNA follows: TGTGCCAGCAGCCTGCGACTAGCGGGATTATACAATGAGCAGTTCTTC. Its protein is CASSLRLAGLYNEQFF.

The chain recombines TRBV2 with TRBJ1-5; 9 bases are a match to TRBD1. The CDR3 totals 14 residues. In germline, CDR1 is SNHLY, CDR2 FYNNEI. The ends lost 7 bases at V and 2 bases at J; junction bases unmatched: 3. The CDR3 is CASNTGGRNQPQHF. In DNA form, the CDR3 reads TGTGCCAGCAACACAGGGGGCCGCAATCAGCCCCAGCATTTT.

The chain's CDR3 is CASSEALKNIQYF. The CDR3 nucleotides read TGTGCCAGCAGTGAAGCGCTCAAAAACATTCAGTACTTC. The chain links TRBV6-1 to TRBJ2-4, with unresolved D. This CDR3 comprises 13 residues. Between the trimmed V and J ends, which lost 0 bases and 3 bases, there was a span of 3 bases. From germline, CDR1 is MNHNS and CDR2 SASEGT.

This sequence joins TRBV27 and TRBJ2-7; possible D gene TRBD1, 5 bases. Trimming took off 5 bases at V and 4 bases at J, with 6 bases between the two ends. Germline V gene data show CDR1 as MNHEY and CDR2 as SMNVEV (reference sequence). This CDR3 comprises 11 residues. DNA of the CDR3: TGTGCCAGCAGTACAGGTTACGAGCAGTACTTC. Translated, it gives CASSTGYEQYF.

The chain couples TRBV7-3 to TRBJ2-1; TRBD2 matches 7 bases. Germline V gene lookup returns CDR1 SGHTA and CDR2 FQGTGA. The V segment lost 5 bases and the J segment 5 bases; nucleotides outside the gene matches: 3. This CDR3 is built from 13 residues. CDR3 bases: TGTGCCAGCAGCACTGGACTAGACAATGAGCAGTTCTTC. As protein: CASSTGLDNEQFF.

The rearrangement joins TRBV7-2 to TRBJ2-1, with 11 bases that match TRBD2. Germline CDR1 and CDR2: SGHTA and FQGNSA. Unmatched junction bases numbered 12, after V lost 2 bases and J lost 15 bases. This CDR3 spans 15 amino acids. The CDR3 loop reads CASSLWGLSGRALFF. The CDR3 region has the DNA TGTGCCAGCAGCTTATGGGGGCTTAGCGGGAGGGCCTTGTTCTTC. The whole variable domain, filled in from reference TRBV7-2 and TRBJ2-1, reads GAGVSQSPSNKVTEKGKDVELRCDPISGHTALYWYRQSLGQGLEFLIYFQGNSAPDKSGLPSDRFSAERTGGSVSTLTIQRTQQEDSAVYLCASSLWGLSGRALFFGPGTRLTVL.

V gene TRBV9 combines with J gene TRBJ2-7; TRBD2 matches 9 bases. The CDR3 has 15 residues. V dropped 4 bases and J dropped 5; count of bases not matched to a gene: 10. Germline loops: CDR1 SGDLS, CDR2 YYNGEE. DNA of the CDR3: TGTGCCAGCAGCTCACAACTAGCGGGCGTGGACGAGCAGTACTTC. As protein: CASSSQLAGVDEQYF. Together with reference TRBV9 and TRBJ2-7, the CDR3 gives the full variable domain: DSGVTQTPKHLITATGQRVTLRCSPRSGDLSVYWYQQSLDQGLQFLIQYYNGEERAKGNILERFSAQQFPDLHSELNLSSLELGDSALYFCASSSQLAGVDEQYFGPGTRLTVT.

The chain combines TRBV5-1 with TRBJ2-7; 14 nucleotides match TRBD2. Per germline, CDR1 SGHRS and CDR2 YFSETQ. The CDR3 sequence is 14 residues long. V lost 7 bases, J lost 7 bases, and 7 bases stayed unmatched. The CDR3 reads CASATSGGAEEQYF. The CDR3, as DNA: TGCGCCAGCGCGACTAGCGGGGGGGCTGAAGAGCAGTACTTC.

This chain connects TRBV10-1 to TRBJ1-5; D uncertain. V was pared by 4 bases and J by 3 bases, with 10 bases between. Germline CDR1 and CDR2: WNHNN and SYGVQD (reference sequence). The CDR3 has 14 residues. CDR3 bases: TGCGCCAGCAGTGCAGGTGGGGTCAATCAGCCCCAGCATTTT. It encodes CASSAGGVNQPQHF.

J is TRBJ1-4 and V is TRBV19, with D hard to call. In germline, CDR1 is LNHDA, CDR2 SQIVND (reference sequence). Between the trimmed V and J ends, which lost 0 bases and 8 bases, there was a span of 13 bases. This CDR3 region has 15 residues. As DNA, the CDR3 is TGTGCCAGTAGTATAGAAAACGAGGGTGCGGAAAAACTGTTTTTT. Encoded protein: CASSIENEGAEKLFF.

This clone appeared a single time. The V and J genes are TRBV6-5 and TRBJ2-3; TRBD1 might be the D (6 bases). Trimming removed 7 bases at V and 1 base at J, with 12 bases between. Germline-derived CDR1 and CDR2 are MNHEY and SVGAGI. This CDR3 comprises 14 residues. CDR3 sequence (DNA): TGTGCCAGCACTAGGGGGAAAGGCACAGATACGCAGTATTTT. Its protein product is CASTRGKGTDTQYF.

The chain links TRBV19 to TRBJ1-5; D might be TRBD1 (5 bases). The V gene lost 5 bases and the J gene lost 3 bases, with 11 bases spanning the gap. Germline lookup yields CDR1 LNHDA and CDR2 SQIVND (reference sequence). The CDR3 totals 14 residues. The CDR3 coding sequence is TGTGCCAGTAGTCGGGGGACCTCCAATCAGCCCCAGCATTTT. Amino acids: CASSRGTSNQPQHF.